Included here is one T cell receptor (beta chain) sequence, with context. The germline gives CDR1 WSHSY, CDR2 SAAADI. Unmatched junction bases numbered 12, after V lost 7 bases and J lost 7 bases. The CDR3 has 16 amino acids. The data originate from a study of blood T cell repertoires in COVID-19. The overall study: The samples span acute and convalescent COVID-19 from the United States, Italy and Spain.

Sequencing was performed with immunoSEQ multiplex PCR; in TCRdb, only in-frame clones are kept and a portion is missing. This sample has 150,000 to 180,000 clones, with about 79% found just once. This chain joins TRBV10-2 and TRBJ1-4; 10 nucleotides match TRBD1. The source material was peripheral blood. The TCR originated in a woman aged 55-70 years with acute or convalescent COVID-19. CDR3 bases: TGCGCCAGCATAGGGGGCTCGACAGGGGGCACTGAAAAACTGTTTTTT. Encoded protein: CASIGGSTGGTEKLFF.